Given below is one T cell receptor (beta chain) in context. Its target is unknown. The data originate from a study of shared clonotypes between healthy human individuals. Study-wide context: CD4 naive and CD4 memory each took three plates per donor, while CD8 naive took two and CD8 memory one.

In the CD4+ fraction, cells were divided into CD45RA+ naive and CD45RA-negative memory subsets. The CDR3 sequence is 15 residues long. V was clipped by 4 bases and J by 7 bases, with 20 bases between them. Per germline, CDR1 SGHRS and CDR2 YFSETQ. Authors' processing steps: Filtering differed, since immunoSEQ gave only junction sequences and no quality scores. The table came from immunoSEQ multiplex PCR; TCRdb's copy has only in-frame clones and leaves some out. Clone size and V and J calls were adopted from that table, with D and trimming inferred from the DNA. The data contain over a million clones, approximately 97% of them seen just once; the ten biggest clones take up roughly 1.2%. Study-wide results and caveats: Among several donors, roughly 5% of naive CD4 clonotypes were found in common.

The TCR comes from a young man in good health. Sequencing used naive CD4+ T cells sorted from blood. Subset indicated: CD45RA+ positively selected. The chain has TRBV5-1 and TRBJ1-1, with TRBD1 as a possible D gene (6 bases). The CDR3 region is CASSPDGGLINEAFF. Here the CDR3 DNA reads TGCGCCAGCAGCCCGGACGGGGGGCTTATTAATGAAGCTTTCTTT. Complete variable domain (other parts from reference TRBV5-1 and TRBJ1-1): KAGVTQTPRYLIKTRGQQVTLSCSPISGHRSVSWYQQTPGQGLQFLFEYFSETQRNKGNFPGRFSGRQFSNSRSEMNVSTLELGDSALYLCASSPDGGLINEAFFGQGTRLTVV.